The 5 T cell receptor beta chains below all came from one sample that was sequenced in a study of T cells in Graves' hyperthyroidism and ophthalmopathy (dated by TCRdb to between 2019 and 2020). Libraries were prepared through multiplex PCR. For sequencing, an Illumina HiSeq 2000 was employed. Amplification of TCR beta CDR3 regions was carried out from RNA transcripts. The first round of RT-PCR for the TCR CDR3 was performed with the HTBI primer set and the Qiagen OneStep RT-PCR kit. The public reads were reanalyzed by TCRdb: fastp trimming at Q25, MiXCR alignment, in-frame beta chains only. Identical CDR3 protein sequences are pooled into one entry, listed with their most common genes and DNA. This sample holds 600,000 to 750,000 distinct CDR3 sequences; roughly a sixth were observed only once. Around 15% of the sample is taken by the ten largest. Sequences were obtained from blood. Every receptor here comes from a man in his fifties with Graves' hyperthyroidism.

This clonotype appeared many times. The genes are TRBV2 and TRBJ2-3, with 7 bases aligning to TRBD1. CDR1 is SNHLY and CDR2 is FYNNEI in the germline V gene. Germline trimming cut 8 bases from V and 6 bases from J; bases unmatched to any gene: 5. The CDR3 has 12 residues. CDR3 DNA: TGTGCCAGCGCCGGGACAGTGGATACGCAGTATTTT. Protein product: CASAGTVDTQYF.

This clonotype was counted a few times. The gene calls are TRBV7-6 and TRBJ2-1, with D hard to call. In germline, CDR1 is SGHVS, CDR2 FNYEAQ. The ends were cut back, 1 base at V and 2 bases at J, with 6 bases in the middle. The CDR3 has 14 residues. As DNA, the CDR3 is TGTGCCAGCAGCTTAGACATTACCTACAATGAGCAGTTCTTC. It is translated as CASSLDITYNEQFF.

Only a few counts were recorded for this clonotype. The V and J genes are TRBV7-9 and TRBJ2-7; 8 bases map to TRBD1. V dropped 3 bases and J dropped 6; count of bases not matched to a gene: 7. The length of the CDR3 is 14 residues. Germline CDR1 reads SEHNR; CDR2 reads FQNEAQ (reference sequence). CDR3 sequence (DNA): TGTGCCAGCAGCTTGGACAGGGTGGTAGGCGAGCAGTACTTC. Amino acid sequence: CASSLDRVVGEQYF.

This clonotype was observed many times. The chain carries TRBV18 and TRBJ2-7; no reliable D call. The germline V and J ends were trimmed by 1 base and 6 bases, with 7 bases remaining between them. Germline V gene sequence: CDR1 KGHSH, CDR2 LQKENI. The CDR3 has 12 amino acids. CDR3: CASSPLGGEQYF. CDR3 in DNA: TGTGCCAGCTCACCACTGGGCGGCGAGCAGTACTTC.

In its sample, this clonotype was seen a few times. The chain links TRBV28 to TRBJ1-2; unclear D gene. The V gene's germline CDR1 is MDHEN and CDR2 SYDVKM. V gave up 5 bases and J gave up 4 bases, with 14 bases separating them. This CDR3 spans 14 amino acids. CDR3 region: CASSPIGEGYGYTF. In DNA form, the CDR3 reads TGTGCCAGCAGTCCCATCGGGGAAGGCTATGGCTACACCTTC.